Below are 18 T cell receptor beta chains sequenced from a single sample in a study of neurological immune-mediated disorders. This sample's time point: longitudinal time-point 3. A single record per CDR3 protein comes from TCRdb applying MiXCR to the 5' RACE reads. The sample lists 40,000 or so distinct CDR3 sequences, roughly 14% occurring once. Material: PBMCs. The receptors shown here come from a man younger than 40 in good health.

This clonotype was detected many times. The chain is built from TRBV7-7 and TRBJ2-3; TRBD1 might be the D (5 bases). CDR3 length equals 13 residues. Germline CDR1 SSHAT, CDR2 FNYEAQ (reference sequence). V was pared by 5 bases and J by 6 bases, with 12 bases between. This CDR3 reads CASSTRQTDTQYF. The DNA of the CDR3 is TGTGCCAGCAGCACCAGACAGACGGATACGCAGTATTTT.

This clonotype was picked up many times. CDR3 amino acids: CSVGDRVVEQYF. DNA of the CDR3: TGCAGCGTTGGGGACAGGGTAGTCGAGCAGTACTTC. The genes are TRBV29-1 and TRBJ2-7; 9 bases match TRBD1. The V gene end was trimmed by 4 bases and the J gene end by 6 bases; junction bases not matched to a gene: 4. The germline V gene has CDR1 SQVTM and CDR2 ANQGSEA. The CDR3 has 12 amino acids.

This clonotype was recorded many times. The genes are TRBV7-2 and TRBJ2-7; tentative D call: TRBD2 (5 bases). The CDR3 has 12 residues. V was cut by 6 bases and J by 6 bases, with 12 bases left in between. Germline V gene lookup returns CDR1 SGHTA and CDR2 FQGNSA. The CDR3 DNA sequence: TGTGCCAGCAGTTTAACTAGGAGCGAGCAGTACTTC. Residues: CASSLTRSEQYF.

This clonotype was found many times. The chain combines TRBV5-1 with TRBJ2-5; D call uncertain. CDR1 SGHRS and CDR2 YFSETQ come from the germline V gene. V was trimmed by 0 bases and J by 5 bases, leaving 14 bases between them. The CDR3 covers 15 residues. The CDR3 sequence: CASSLAAQYRETQYF. DNA of the CDR3: TGCGCCAGCAGCTTGGCGGCTCAATATAGGGAGACCCAGTACTTC.

This clonotype has a count of ten or more. V and J are TRBV5-1 and TRBJ2-7; 9 bases agree with TRBD1. The CDR3 loop spans 15 amino acids. CDR1 and CDR2 (germline): SGHRS, YFSETQ. The V gene end was trimmed by 1 base and the J gene end by 6 bases; junction bases not matched to a gene: 8. The CDR3 region is CASSLSGTGTIEQYF. The CDR3 DNA follows: TGCGCCAGCAGCTTGTCCGGGACAGGGACAATCGAGCAGTACTTC.

This clonotype was recorded many times. The chain combines TRBV20-1 with TRBJ1-5; D perhaps matches TRBD1 (5 bases). The germline V gene has CDR1 DFQATT and CDR2 SNEGSKA (reference sequence). Trimming cost V 5 bases and J 7 bases, with 18 bases left between them. The CDR3 extends over 14 amino acids. The CDR3: CSASFDSRSQPQHF. In nucleotides, the CDR3 is TGCAGTGCTTCCTTCGACAGTCGGAGCCAGCCCCAGCATTTT.

This clonotype was seen many times. The chain recombines TRBV29-1 with TRBJ1-4; TRBD1 matches 8 bases. The CDR3 is 12 amino acids. Germline V gene lookup returns CDR1 SQVTM and CDR2 ANQGSEA. With V trimmed by 4 bases and J by 8 bases, 3 bases remained unmatched. The DNA for the CDR3 is TGCAGCGTTGGACAGGGGTACGAAAAACTGTTTTTT. Residues: CSVGQGYEKLFF.

This clonotype was observed many times. The rearrangement joins TRBV20-1 to TRBJ2-2; 8 bases line up with TRBD1. The CDR3 covers 14 residues. J lost 1 base, V lost 6 bases, and 4 bases had no gene match. Germline V lookup: CDR1 DFQATT, CDR2 SNEGSKA (reference sequence). The CDR3 nucleotides read TGCAGTGCGAGGGACAGGCAGAACACCGGGGAGCTGTTTTTT. Translating gives CSARDRQNTGELFF.

This clonotype was found many times. This sequence joins TRBV7-6 and TRBJ2-7; D possibly matches TRBD1 or TRBD2 (5 bases each). The CDR3 contains 15 residues. CDR1 and CDR2 from the germline V gene are SGHVS and FNYEAQ. V was cut by 5 bases and J by 0 bases, with 14 bases left in between. For the CDR3, the DNA is TGTGCCAGCAGCGAAAACTGGGGGTCCTCCTACGAGCAGTACTTC. The encoded protein is CASSENWGSSYEQYF.

This clonotype was recorded at least ten times. V and J are TRBV5-8 and TRBJ1-1; no clear D gene. The germline V gene has CDR1 SGHTS and CDR2 YDEGEE. Trimming took 1 base from V and 1 from J, leaving 8 bases between them. The CDR3 is 14 residues long. CDR3 loop: CASSLSSANTEAFF. The CDR3 DNA is TGTGCCAGCAGCTTGTCCAGCGCGAACACTGAAGCTTTCTTT.

Ten or more counts support this clonotype. The rearrangement joins TRBV21-1 to TRBJ2-1; the D call of TRBD1 is as the table states it, not checked on the DNA. TRBV21-1 is classified as a pseudogene. The CDR3 contains 16 residues. CDR3: CASSKALAGVYNEQFF. CDR3 bases: TGTGCCAGCAGCAAAGCGCTGGCAGGGGTATACAATGAGCAGTTCTTC.

This clonotype was counted at least ten times. This rearrangement joins TRBV24-1 to TRBJ1-5, with 9 bases lining up with TRBD1. CDR3 length: 13 amino acids. Germline-derived CDR1 and CDR2 are KGHDR and SFDVKD. Trimming at V came to 3 bases and at J to 13 bases, leaving 6 bases not matched to a gene. The CDR3 coding sequence is TGTGCCACCAGTGATGGGGACAGGGCAGGGCAGCATTTT. Translated, it gives CATSDGDRAGQHF.

Ten or more counts support this clonotype. The chain combines TRBV3-1 with TRBJ2-7; 7 bases map to TRBD1. CDR3 length equals 13 residues. V was clipped by 3 bases and J by 3 bases; unmatched bases: 2. CDR1 and CDR2 from the germline V gene are LGHDT and YNNKEL (reference sequence). This CDR3 is CASSQRQGYEQYF. The DNA for the CDR3 is TGTGCCAGCAGCCAGAGACAGGGCTACGAGCAGTACTTC.

In this sample, this clonotype turned up many times. The chain recombines TRBV27 with TRBJ1-5; no clear D gene. The CDR3 totals 13 residues. Germline V gene sequence: CDR1 MNHEY, CDR2 SMNVEV (reference sequence). V was cut by 2 bases and J by 7 bases, with 9 bases left in between. The CDR3 DNA is TGTGCCAGCAGTTTAAAGGGAAGCCAGCCCCAGCATTTT. The encoded protein is CASSLKGSQPQHF.

This clonotype was counted ten times or more. The gene calls are TRBV7-2 and TRBJ2-5; D is uncertain. CDR3 size: 13 residues. Germline V gives CDR1 SGHTA, CDR2 FQGNSA. V was shortened by 2 bases and J by 1 base, with 5 bases between the two germline ends. Here the CDR3 DNA reads TGTGCCAGCAGCTTAAGTCCCCAAGAGACCCAGTACTTC. Its translation: CASSLSPQETQYF.

This clonotype was found many times. The chain carries TRBV7-9 and TRBJ2-5; 7 bases are shared with TRBD1. Germline CDR1 SEHNR, CDR2 FQNEAQ (reference sequence). The CDR3 loop spans 12 amino acids. The ends lost 5 bases at V and 9 bases at J; junction bases unmatched: 6. The chain's CDR3 is CASSPPGGSQYF. In DNA, the CDR3 is TGTGCCAGCAGCCCACCAGGGGGTTCCCAGTACTTC. The variable domain in full, with the rest retrieved from reference TRBV7-9 and TRBJ2-5, is DTGVSQNPRHKITKRGQNVTFRCDPISEHNRLYWYRQTLGQGPEFLTYFQNEAQLEKSRLLSDRFSAERPKGSFSTLEIQRTEQGDSAMYLCASSPPGGSQYFGPGTRLLVL.

This clonotype has at least ten counts. This chain joins TRBV24-1 and TRBJ1-1; a weak D match, TRBD1 (5 bases). Germline V gives CDR1 KGHDR, CDR2 SFDVKD. With 3 bases removed from V and 5 bases from J, the gap between germline ends came to 6 bases. This CDR3 contains 12 residues. The CDR3 DNA is TGTGCCACCAGTGATAGGGGTACTGAAGCTTTCTTT. Protein sequence: CATSDRGTEAFF.

In this sample, this clonotype turned up many times. The CDR3 here is CASSLREDTEAFF. The CDR3 DNA reads as TGTGCCAGCAGTTTACGCGAGGACACTGAAGCTTTCTTT. J is TRBJ1-1 and V is TRBV12-3 or TRBV12-4; D call uncertain. This CDR3 has 13 amino acids. Trimming removed 2 bases at V and 3 bases at J, with 7 bases between.